The rows below give T cell receptor beta chains drawn from one sample of a study of blood T cell repertoires in COVID-19. Sequencing was performed with immunoSEQ multiplex PCR; in TCRdb, only in-frame clones are kept and a portion is missing. The profile covers about 170,000 clones, with approximately 85% appearing a single time and around 7% taken by the ten largest. Sequenced sample: peripheral blood. The receptors stem from a man older than 75 with COVID-19, enrolled during active disease. The CDR3 runs from the conserved cysteine through the conserved F or W. The order of the fields is J gene, V gene, D gene, clone size, CDR3 protein, CDR3 DNA. The D gene is left open where the match is weak. Some rows mark clone size as missing; the rest say once, few, many or name a class of expanded clone.

J: TRBJ1-3
V: TRBV5-5
D: NA
size: NA
CDR3: CASSLDWLSGNTIYF
DNA: TGTGCCAGCAGCTTGGATTGGCTTTCTGGAAACACCATATATTTT

J: TRBJ2-3
V: TRBV12-3/TRBV12-4
D: NA
size: NA
CDR3: CASSPPGSDTQYF
DNA: TGTGCCAGCAGTCCCCCGGGGTCAGATACGCAGTATTTT

J: TRBJ1-3
V: TRBV29-1
D: NA
size: NA
CDR3: CSVAGPGRNTIYF
DNA: TGCAGCGTTGCAGGGCCAGGACGGAACACCATATATTTT

J: TRBJ2-5
V: TRBV7-2
D: TRBD2
size: NA
CDR3: CASSFQRGPQETQYF
DNA: TGTGCCAGCAGCTTCCAGCGGGGTCCCCAAGAGACCCAGTACTTC

J: TRBJ2-7
V: TRBV19
D: TRBD1
size: NA
CDR3: CASSIGTGSSYEQYF
DNA: TGTGCCAGTAGTATAGGGACAGGGAGCTCCTACGAGCAGTACTTC

J: TRBJ2-2
V: TRBV19
D: NA
size: NA
CDR3: CASSMGAKANTGELFF
DNA: TGTGCCAGTAGTATGGGAGCGAAAGCGAACACCGGGGAGCTGTTTTTT

J: TRBJ1-2
V: TRBV12-5
D: NA
size: NA
CDR3: CASGLYTYGYTF
DNA: TGTGCTAGTGGTTTATACACCTATGGCTACACCTTC

J: TRBJ1-2
V: TRBV19
D: TRBD1
size: once
CDR3: CASSPRQGFLVDYGYTF
DNA: TGTGCCAGTAGCCCGCGACAGGGCTTCCTCGTCGACTATGGCTACACCTTC

J: TRBJ1-1
V: TRBV11-2
D: NA
size: NA
CDR3: CASSLRRQGTEAFF
DNA: TGTGCCAGCAGCCTCCGACGGCAGGGGACTGAAGCTTTCTTT

J: TRBJ2-5
V: TRBV6-5
D: NA
size: NA
CDR3: CASSPDNQETQYF
DNA: TGTGCCAGCAGCCCAGACAACCAAGAGACCCAGTACTTC

J: TRBJ2-5
V: TRBV27
D: NA
size: NA
CDR3: CASSSFMRAETQYF
DNA: TGTGCCAGCAGTTCCTTTATGCGGGCGGAGACCCAGTACTTC

J: TRBJ1-1
V: TRBV4-1
D: TRBD1
size: once
CDR3: CASSQESVRGRGEAFF
DNA: TGCGCCAGCAGCCAAGAAAGCGTCAGGGGGCGAGGTGAAGCTTTCTTT

J: TRBJ1-1
V: TRBV4-1
D: NA
size: NA
CDR3: CASSLPLTTEAFF
DNA: TGCGCCAGCAGCCTACCATTAACTACTGAAGCTTTCTTT

J: TRBJ2-1
V: TRBV7-2
D: NA
size: NA
CDR3: CASSFLTLPPGFF
DNA: TGTGCCAGCAGCTTCCTTACCCTTCCGCCGGGGTTCTTC

J: TRBJ1-2
V: TRBV2
D: TRBD1
size: NA
CDR3: CASRGQGPGAYTF
DNA: TGTGCCAGCAGGGGACAGGGCCCGGGAGCCTACACCTTC

J: TRBJ1-2
V: TRBV21-1
D: NA
size: NA
CDR3: CASYRRRGRWSGYTF
DNA: TGTGCCAGCTATCGCCGCCGTGGCAGGTGGTCGGGCTACACCTTC

J: TRBJ1-2
V: TRBV2
D: TRBD1
size: NA
CDR3: CASRATGVPNYGYTF
DNA: TGTGCCAGCAGGGCCACAGGGGTCCCTAACTATGGCTACACCTTC

J: TRBJ2-1
V: TRBV5-1
D: TRBD1
size: NA
CDR3: CASSAQGAPARQFF
DNA: TGCGCCAGCAGCGCACAGGGGGCACCTGCACGGCAGTTCTTC

J: TRBJ1-1
V: TRBV7-2
D: NA
size: NA
CDR3: CASSLGGGMGTEAFF
DNA: TGTGCCAGCAGCTTAGGGGGAGGGATGGGGACTGAAGCTTTCTTT

J: TRBJ1-2
V: TRBV6-6
D: NA
size: NA
CDR3: CASSPRWGDGGYTF
DNA: TGTGCCAGCAGTCCCCGGTGGGGGGATGGAGGCTACACCTTC

J: TRBJ1-1
V: TRBV6-6
D: TRBD1
size: once
CDR3: CASSYPTGGADTEAFF
DNA: TGTGCCAGCAGTTATCCTACAGGGGGCGCCGACACTGAAGCTTTCTTT

J: TRBJ1-1
V: TRBV15
D: NA
size: NA
CDR3: CATISAGITEAFF
DNA: TGTGCCACCATCAGTGCGGGGATAACTGAAGCTTTCTTT

J: TRBJ1-6
V: TRBV2
D: NA
size: NA
CDR3: CASRSTGVNSPLHF
DNA: TGTGCCAGCAGATCGACAGGTGTTAATTCACCCCTCCACTTT

J: TRBJ2-5
V: TRBV5-1
D: TRBD1
size: once
CDR3: CASSLGTAKETQYF
DNA: TGCGCCAGCAGCCTAGGGACAGCTAAAGAGACCCAGTACTTC

J: TRBJ1-2
V: TRBV29-1
D: NA
size: NA
CDR3: CSVSSGRDYGYTF
DNA: TGCAGCGTTTCCTCCGGGAGGGACTATGGCTACACCTTC

J: TRBJ2-7
V: TRBV27
D: NA
size: few
CDR3: CASSSADSGSLYEQYF
DNA: TGTGCCAGCAGTTCCGCGGACAGCGGATCCCTCTACGAGCAGTACTTC

J: TRBJ1-4
V: TRBV3-1/TRBV3-2
D: TRBD1
size: NA
CDR3: CASSQPTGTGSTNEKLFF
DNA: TGTGCCAGCAGCCAACCCACCGGGACAGGGTCAACTAATGAAAAACTGTTTTTT

J: TRBJ2-5
V: TRBV2
D: TRBD2
size: NA
CDR3: CASSEERGGETQYF
DNA: TGTGCCAGCAGTGAAGAGCGGGGCGGGGAGACCCAGTACTTC

J: TRBJ2-2
V: TRBV29-1
D: NA
size: NA
CDR3: CSAATGSNTGELFF
DNA: TGCAGCGCCGCGACAGGTTCTAACACCGGGGAGCTGTTTTTT

J: TRBJ2-3
V: TRBV5-4
D: TRBD2
size: NA
CDR3: CASSLSGGLSTDTQYF
DNA: TGTGCCAGCAGCCTGTCGGGGGGGCTTAGCACAGATACGCAGTATTTT

J: TRBJ2-5
V: TRBV6-2/TRBV6-3
D: TRBD2
size: NA
CDR3: CASSGTSGVRQETQYF
DNA: TGTGCCAGCAGTGGGACTAGCGGGGTCAGACAAGAGACCCAGTACTTC

J: TRBJ2-1
V: TRBV5-4
D: TRBD2
size: NA
CDR3: CASSLGSGGQSYNEQFF
DNA: TGTGCCAGCAGCTTGGGTAGCGGGGGACAATCCTACAATGAGCAGTTCTTC

J: TRBJ2-3
V: TRBV7-2
D: NA
size: NA
CDR3: CASSRAGQWVDTQYF
DNA: TGTGCCAGCAGTCGGGCGGGGCAGTGGGTAGATACGCAGTATTTT

J: TRBJ1-5
V: TRBV6-6
D: NA
size: NA
CDR3: CASSYGRQGANQPQHF
DNA: TGTGCCAGCAGTTACGGACGGCAGGGCGCAAATCAGCCCCAGCATTTT

J: TRBJ1-1
V: TRBV25-1
D: NA
size: NA
CDR3: CASSEWRGGTEAFF
DNA: TGTGCCAGCAGTGAATGGAGGGGTGGCACTGAAGCTTTCTTT

J: TRBJ1-2
V: TRBV3-1/TRBV3-2
D: NA
size: once
CDR3: CASSQVDYGYTF
DNA: TGTGCCAGCAGCCAGGTAGACTACGGCTACACCTTC

J: TRBJ2-5
V: TRBV5-1
D: TRBD2
size: NA
CDR3: CASSMGSGGVEETQYF
DNA: TGCGCCAGCAGCATGGGGAGCGGGGGGGTAGAAGAGACCCAGTACTTC

J: TRBJ2-7
V: TRBV19
D: TRBD2
size: once
CDR3: CASSTGTSGRHGEQYF
DNA: TGTGCCAGTAGTACAGGAACTAGCGGGCGGCATGGGGAGCAGTACTTC

J: TRBJ2-7
V: TRBV5-1
D: NA
size: NA
CDR3: CASSLAGRGNEQYF
DNA: TGCGCCAGCAGCTTGGCAGGGCGCGGCAACGAGCAGTACTTC

J: TRBJ2-3
V: TRBV4-2
D: NA
size: NA
CDR3: CASSQFAYSSSDTQYF
DNA: TGTGCCAGCAGCCAGTTTGCGTATAGCTCCTCCGATACGCAGTATTTT

J: TRBJ1-6
V: TRBV12-3/TRBV12-4
D: NA
size: once
CDR3: CASSLGPTVPLHF
DNA: TGTGCCAGCAGTTTAGGACCGACTGTACCCCTCCACTTT

J: TRBJ2-5
V: TRBV6-5
D: NA
size: NA
CDR3: CASTPPGTRETQYF
DNA: TGTGCCAGCACTCCTCCGGGAACCCGAGAGACCCAGTACTTC

J: TRBJ1-6
V: TRBV19
D: NA
size: NA
CDR3: CASSIGDSPLHF
DNA: TGTGCCAGTAGTATAGGAGATTCACCCCTCCACTTT

J: TRBJ2-3
V: TRBV25-1
D: TRBD2
size: NA
CDR3: CASSDTSGGAATQYF
DNA: TGTGCCAGCAGTGATACTAGCGGGGGGGCGGCCACGCAGTATTTT

J: TRBJ1-5
V: TRBV6-1
D: NA
size: NA
CDR3: CASSEGGRVNQPQHF
DNA: TGTGCCAGCAGTGAAGGCGGCAGGGTAAATCAGCCCCAGCATTTT

J: TRBJ2-7
V: TRBV29-1
D: TRBD1
size: NA
CDR3: CSVDFRTGNSYEQYF
DNA: TGCAGCGTTGATTTTAGGACAGGGAACTCCTACGAGCAGTACTTC

J: TRBJ1-3
V: TRBV6-5
D: NA
size: NA
CDR3: CASTILDISGNTIYF
DNA: TGTGCCAGCACTATCCTTGATATCTCTGGAAACACCATATATTTT

J: TRBJ1-2
V: TRBV29-1
D: TRBD1
size: once
CDR3: CSASTDRERNGYTF
DNA: TGCAGCGCGTCAACCGACAGGGAGCGGAACGGCTACACCTTC

J: TRBJ1-5
V: TRBV2
D: NA
size: NA
CDR3: CASSPSRSLQHF
DNA: TGTGCCAGCAGCCCCTCCCGGTCCCTCCAGCATTTT

J: TRBJ1-1
V: TRBV5-1
D: TRBD1
size: NA
CDR3: CASRREDRDRQAFF
DNA: TGCGCCAGCAGACGAGAGGACCGGGACAGGCAAGCTTTCTTT